Below are 25 T cell receptor beta chains sequenced from a single sample in a study of T-cell memory formation after mild COVID-19. MiXCR was run by TCRdb on the 5' RACE reads, yielding one entry per CDR3 protein. Of some 450,000 distinct CDR3 sequences in the sample, around 19% were seen once. The sequenced material came from PBMCs or a T cell subset sorted from them (not recorded which). All receptors come from an adult woman who had mild COVID-19 (a few samples of this study predate the infection). Cell type and time point are not known.

The sample holds a few counts of this clonotype. This chain links TRBV5-1 with TRBJ1-3; D is uncertain. Germline V CDR1 and CDR2: SGHRS, YFSETQ. The V end lost 6 bases, the J end lost 3 bases, and 10 bases lay between the germline ends. The CDR3 is 13 residues long. The CDR3, as DNA: TGCGCCAGCATGTTGAGTGATGGAAACACCATATATTTT. Translation: CASMLSDGNTIYF.

CDR3 region: CASCPGQLSFEQYF. The CDR3 bases are TGTGCCAGCTGTCCGGGACAGCTGTCGTTCGAGCAGTACTTC. The chain couples TRBV2 to TRBJ2-7; 7 bases map to TRBD1. The length of the CDR3 is 14 residues. V shed 8 bases, J shed 6 bases, and the junction held 13 bases outside the gene matches. Germline-derived CDR1 and CDR2 are SNHLY and FYNNEI.

This clonotype was seen a few times. The rearrangement joins TRBV7-6 to TRBJ2-3; TRBD1 matches 10 bases. CDR1 and CDR2 (germline): SGHVS, FNYEAQ. The CDR3 extends over 17 amino acids. The V gene end was trimmed by 3 bases and the J gene end by 1 base; junction bases not matched to a gene: 7. CDR3 amino acids: CASSFGAGTGGTDTQYF. CDR3 nucleotides: TGTGCCAGCAGCTTTGGAGCCGGGACAGGGGGCACAGATACGCAGTATTTT.

In this sample, this clonotype turned up a few times. The chain recombines TRBV7-8 with TRBJ2-1, with D uncertain. Germline CDR1 SGHVS, CDR2 FQNEAQ. The germline V and J ends were trimmed by 5 bases and 6 bases, with 5 bases remaining between them. There are 11 residues in the CDR3. The CDR3 nucleotides are TGTGCCAGCAGCCCGATCAATGAGCAGTTCTTC. This codes for CASSPINEQFF. The full variable domain, with the rest looked up from reference TRBV7-8 and TRBJ2-1, is GAGVSQSPRYKVAKRGQDVALRCDPISGHVSLFWYQQALGQGPEFLTYFQNEAQLDKSGLPSDRFFAERPEGSVSTLKIQRTQQEDSAVYLCASSPINEQFFGPGTRLTVL.

This clonotype was found once. The chain combines TRBV6-4 with TRBJ2-3; 15 nucleotides agree with TRBD2. Germline assignment: CDR1 MRHNA and CDR2 SNTAGT. The CDR3 runs 18 residues. V lost 2 bases, J lost 3 bases, and 6 bases stayed unmatched. The CDR3 loop reads CASSDLGLAGGRTDTQYF. The CDR3 nucleotides read TGTGCCAGCAGTGACCTAGGACTAGCGGGAGGGCGGACAGATACGCAGTATTTT.

This clonotype was found a few times. The rearrangement links TRBV6-2 or TRBV6-3 to TRBJ2-2, with a tentative D call TRBD2 (5 bases). Germline assignment: CDR1 MNHEY and CDR2 SVGEGT. This CDR3 has 13 residues. Trimming removed 11 bases at V and 1 base at J, with 11 bases between. DNA for the CDR3: TGTGCCGCCCAACGGGAGAACACCGGGGAGCTGTTTTTT. Its protein is CAAQRENTGELFF.

The rearrangement links TRBV12-3 or TRBV12-4 to TRBJ2-7, with TRBD1 matching over 9 bases. V was pared by 5 bases and J by 3 bases, with 5 bases of the junction left unmatched. The CDR3 has 14 residues. The CDR3 sequence: CASSTSGQGYEQYF. The CDR3 DNA sequence: TGTGCCAGCAGTACCTCGGGACAGGGCTACGAGCAGTACTTC.

This rearrangement joins TRBV11-2 to TRBJ2-7, with TRBD2 identical over 10 bases. J lost 7 bases, V lost 5 bases, and 11 bases had no gene match. CDR1 is SGHAT, CDR2 FQNNGV, per germline. CDR3 size: 15 residues. DNA for the CDR3: TGTGCCAGCAGCCTGACAGCGGGGGGGCTCGAAGAGCAGTACTTC. Translation: CASSLTAGGLEEQYF.

This clonotype was detected ten times or more. The genes are TRBV5-6 and TRBJ2-2, with 7 bases that match TRBD2. The CDR3 is made up of 17 amino acids. Germline V CDR1 and CDR2: SGHDT, YYEEEE. J gave up 1 base and V 2 bases, and 8 bases lay outside the gene matches. The CDR3 bases are TGTGCCAGCAGCTTTCGGGGCGGGAGCTTGAACACCGGGGAGCTGTTTTTT. It yields the protein CASSFRGGSLNTGELFF.

The V call is TRBV12-2, the J call TRBJ1-6. TRBV12-2 is classified as a pseudogene. The length of the CDR3 is 14 residues. In DNA form, the CDR3 reads TGTGCAAGTCGCTTAGGAAAAAGGTGTTCACCCCTCCACTTT. Its translation is CASRLGKRCSPLHF.

This clonotype was recorded at least ten times. The V call is TRBV19, the J call TRBJ2-7, with no clear D. Germline assignment: CDR1 LNHDA and CDR2 SQIVND (reference sequence). The V end lost 5 bases, the J end lost 2 bases, and 7 bases lay between the germline ends. The CDR3 has 12 residues. CDR3: CASSARPYEQYF. CDR3 nucleotide sequence: TGTGCCAGTAGTGCCCGCCCCTACGAGCAGTACTTC.

V is TRBV5-1 and J is TRBJ2-1; D possibly matches TRBD1 or TRBD2 (5 bases each). With 4 bases removed from V and 2 bases from J, the gap between germline ends came to 10 bases. The CDR3 is made up of 14 amino acids. CDR1 and CDR2 (germline): SGHRS, YFSETQ. Here the CDR3 DNA reads TGCGCCAGCAGCCGGGACCCGACCTACAATGAGCAGTTCTTC. Amino acids: CASSRDPTYNEQFF.

V is TRBV3-1 and J is TRBJ1-1, with 9 bases fitting TRBD1. In germline, CDR1 is LGHDT, CDR2 YNNKEL (reference sequence). The V gene end was trimmed by 2 bases and the J gene end by 11 bases; junction bases not matched to a gene: 6. This CDR3 has 13 residues. The CDR3 is CASSQSRDRAAFF. CDR3 in DNA: TGTGCCAGCAGCCAAAGTCGGGACAGGGCGGCTTTCTTT.

This chain joins TRBV28 and TRBJ1-1; the D is unclear. From germline, CDR1 is MDHEN and CDR2 SYDVKM. This CDR3 contains 15 residues. Trimming cost V 5 bases and J 1 base, with 14 bases left between them. CDR3 region: CASSNQTHGNTEAFF. CDR3 DNA: TGTGCCAGCAGTAACCAAACCCACGGGAACACTGAAGCTTTCTTT. Filled out from reference TRBV28 and TRBJ1-1, the complete variable domain reads DVKVTQSSRYLVKRTGEKVFLECVQDMDHENMFWYRQDPGLGLRLIYFSYDVKMKEKGDIPEGYSVSREKKERFSLILESASTNQTSMYLCASSNQTHGNTEAFFGQGTRLTVV.

The rearrangement uses TRBV6-5 and TRBJ1-1; no firm D call. V shed 4 bases and J shed 4 bases, with 19 bases lying between them. The CDR3 has 16 amino acids. Germline V CDR1 and CDR2: MNHEY, SVGAGI. The CDR3 sequence is CASSLSMTLTGTEAFF. The DNA for the CDR3 is TGTGCCAGCAGTTTGTCGATGACACTCACGGGCACTGAAGCTTTCTTT.

This clonotype showed up many times. V is TRBV4-2 and J is TRBJ2-7; tentatively, D is TRBD1 (6 bases). The V end was cut by 4 bases, the J end by 4 bases, with 17 bases between. Per the germline V gene, CDR1 is LGHNA and CDR2 is YNFKEQ. The CDR3 consists of 15 residues. The CDR3 reads CASSRDNRALYEQYF. CDR3 in DNA: TGTGCCAGCAGCCGAGATAACAGGGCGTTGTACGAGCAGTACTTC.

This clonotype was detected a few times. This clone may be a read error of a much larger clone one base away. The chain uses TRBV11-2 and TRBJ2-2; D gene uncertain. The germline V gene has CDR1 SGHAT and CDR2 FQNNGV. V lost 1 base, J lost 9 bases, and 3 bases lay in between. CDR3 length equals 11 residues. The CDR3 reads CASSLGWELFF. DNA of the CDR3: TGTGCCAGCAGCTTAGGCTGGGAGCTGTTTTTT.

The chain carries TRBV5-1 and TRBJ2-1; 13 bases line up with TRBD2. Germline CDR1 reads SGHRS; CDR2 reads YFSETQ. The CDR3 has 19 residues. With 1 base clipped from V and 2 bases from J, the junction kept 9 bases outside the gene matches. The CDR3 bases are TGCGCCAGCAGCTTGCACGACCGACTAGCGGGAGGAGCCTACAATGAGCAGTTCTTC. This gives the protein CASSLHDRLAGGAYNEQFF.

This clonotype has more than one count but fewer than ten. The V call is TRBV7-9, the J call TRBJ2-2, with 11 bases lining up with TRBD2. In germline, CDR1 is SEHNR, CDR2 FQNEAQ (reference sequence). The CDR3 consists of 15 residues. V was pared by 10 bases and J by 3 bases, with 7 bases of the junction left unmatched. The CDR3 nucleotides are TGTGCCACCTCGGGACTAGCGGTATACACCGGGGAGCTGTTTTTT. This codes for CATSGLAVYTGELFF.

The chain employs TRBV4-2 and TRBJ2-2, with 7 bases lining up with TRBD1. The V gene end was trimmed by 3 bases and the J gene end by 3 bases; junction bases not matched to a gene: 4. From germline, CDR1 is LGHNA and CDR2 YNFKEQ. CDR3 size: 15 residues. The CDR3 DNA is TGTGCCAGCAGCCACGGGACAGCCGACACCGGGGAGCTGTTTTTT. It is translated as CASSHGTADTGELFF.

This clonotype has only a few counts. This rearrangement joins TRBV5-6 to TRBJ1-3; possibly TRBD1 for D (5 bases). V lost 4 bases and J lost 4, with 18 bases in between. The CDR3 loop spans 16 amino acids. CDR1 SGHDT and CDR2 YYEEEE come from the germline V gene. CDR3 coding DNA: TGTGCCAGCAGCCCGATGGGGGATCTCTTCGGAAACACCATATATTTT. Protein product: CASSPMGDLFGNTIYF.

This clonotype turned up a few times. This chain connects TRBV20-1 to TRBJ2-2; D may correspond to TRBD1 or TRBD2 (5 bases each). The CDR3 length is 14 residues. Deletions cut 3 bases from V and 3 bases from J, with 11 bases between. Germline V gene lookup returns CDR1 DFQATT and CDR2 SNEGSKA (reference sequence). The CDR3 here is CSASGDPDTGELFF. CDR3 nucleotides: TGCAGTGCTAGTGGGGACCCGGACACCGGGGAGCTGTTTTTT.

The J gene is TRBJ2-5, the V gene TRBV5-1; D gene unclear. V was clipped by 4 bases and J by 4 bases, with 8 bases between them. Germline V gene lookup returns CDR1 SGHRS and CDR2 YFSETQ. CDR3 size: 12 residues. For the CDR3, the DNA is TGCGCCAGCAGCGGAGACCCAGAGACCCAGTACTTC. It is translated as CASSGDPETQYF.

The CDR3 is CASSESQAGPQHF. DNA for the CDR3: TGTGCCAGCAGTGAATCTCAAGCGGGGCCCCAGCATTTT. The chain recombines TRBV2 with TRBJ1-5; D not certain. CDR3 length equals 13 residues. CDR1 SNHLY and CDR2 FYNNEI come from the germline V gene. V lost 2 bases and J 9 bases, leaving 11 bases between the germline ends.

CDR3: CSANFKNNEQFF. The CDR3 DNA reads TGCAGTGCTAATTTTAAGAACAATGAGCAGTTCTTC. The chain joins TRBV20-1 to TRBJ2-1; the D is unclear. V was cut by 4 bases and J by 5 bases, with 9 bases left in between. The germline gives CDR1 DFQATT, CDR2 SNEGSKA (reference sequence). The CDR3 runs to 12 residues.